A single sample is the source of the 15 T cell receptor delta chains below, sequenced in a study of Vδ1+ human thymocytes. Whole-study findings and limits: In the thymus, TRG and TRD repertoires looked highly polyclonal with Gaussian CDR3 lengths.

Sequences come from RNA converted to cDNA by reverse transcription. The CDR3 regions were amplified by multiplex PCR from V-gene primers to a constant-region primer. TCRdb redid clone calling on the multiplex PCR reads using CATT. The table has 45,000 to 60,000 delta-chain clones, approximately 15% seen once. No antigens are known for them. The material sequenced was Vdelta1+ gamma-delta thymocytes from the thymus. Subset defined: FACS-sorted CD3+ TCRalphabeta- TCRVdelta1+ TCRVdelta2- thymocytes. Source of these receptors: a boy younger than two who had congenital heart surgery.

This clone came up a few times. The chain couples TRDV1 to TRDJ1; TRDD3 aligns across 12 bases. The CDR3 contains 17 residues. Losses at the gene ends were 4 bases for V and 7 bases for J; bases not matched to a gene: 13. Germline-derived CDR1 and CDR2 are TSWWSYY and QGS. The CDR3 loop reads CALGAFLLLGDTAKLIF. CDR3 coding DNA: TGTGCTCTTGGGGCATTCCTACTACTGGGGGATACAGCTAAACTCATCTTT.

The table lists this clone with a few counts. This sequence joins TRDV1 and TRDJ1; D might be TRDD3 (5 bases). V lost 0 bases, J lost 3 bases, and 11 bases lay in between. This CDR3 spans 15 amino acids. CDR1 and CDR2 from the germline V gene are TSWWSYY and QGS. The CDR3 DNA follows: TGTGCTCTTGGGGAACTCCCCCGCTGGGCCGATAAACTCATCTTT. Encoded protein: CALGELPRWADKLIF.

This clone was detected a few times. V and J are TRDV1 and TRDJ1, with 7 bases fitting TRDD3. Losses at the gene ends were 3 bases for V and 0 bases for J; bases not matched to a gene: 16. The V gene's germline CDR1 is TSWWSYY and CDR2 QGS. CDR3 length: 19 residues. The CDR3 nucleotides read TGTGCTCTTGGGGACCCACAGGGCTGGGGGCTTACCTACACCGATAAACTCATCTTT. Translation: CALGDPQGWGLTYTDKLIF.

The gene calls are TRDV1 and TRDJ1; 7 nucleotides match TRDD3. V lost 0 bases and J lost 2; bases outside the gene matches: 12. The CDR3 is 18 residues long. Germline CDR1 is TSWWSYY and CDR2 is QGS. The CDR3 DNA sequence: TGTGCTCTTGGGGAACTAGTGTGCCGGTCGGGGGATACCGATAAACTCATCTTT. It specifies CALGELVCRSGDTDKLIF.

V usage is TRDV1 and J usage is TRDJ1; no firm D call. V was shortened by 5 bases and J by 0 bases, with 34 bases between the two germline ends. Germline V lookup: CDR1 TSWWSYY, CDR2 QGS. The CDR3 spans 22 residues. CDR3 protein: CALGNSGYPGTFGVPYTDKLIF. As DNA, the CDR3 is TGTGCTCTTGGGAACTCGGGTTATCCCGGCACTTTCGGGGTCCCGTACACCGATAAACTCATCTTT.

The chain has TRDV2 and TRDJ1; TRDD3 matches at 12 bases. The CDR3 has 22 residues. Germline V lookup: CDR1 GEAIGNYY, CDR2 EKD. The junction had 23 bases not matched to a gene; V was cut back by 4 bases and J by 0 bases. Here the CDR3 DNA reads TGTGCCTGTGAGACCGGGGGCTGCGCTCCTGGGGGATACGCTGGGTACACCGATAAACTCATCTTT. Translating it yields CACETGGCAPGGYAGYTDKLIF.

This clone was observed a few times. J is TRDJ1 and V is TRDV1; D call uncertain. Germline V gene lookup returns CDR1 TSWWSYY and CDR2 QGS. Trimming stripped 1 base from V and 1 base from J, with 22 bases between. The CDR3 totals 19 residues. The CDR3 region is CALGEPAITEEYLTDKLIF. The CDR3 nucleotides read TGTGCTCTTGGGGAACCGGCTATTACCGAGGAATATCTCACCGATAAACTCATCTTT.

J is TRDJ1 and V is TRDV1; D is possibly TRDD3 (6 bases). Trimming shortened V by 3 bases and J by 2 bases, and 16 bases separated the two germline ends. Germline CDR1 reads TSWWSYY; CDR2 reads QGS. This CDR3 contains 16 residues. CDR3 residues: CALGEPTYWETDKLIF. CDR3 DNA: TGTGCTCTTGGGGAGCCCACGTACTGGGAGACCGATAAACTCATCTTT.

This clone was observed a handful of times. The chain has TRDV1 and TRDJ1, with D possibly TRDD2 on 9 matching bases. Looked up from germline, CDR1 is TSWWSYY and CDR2 is QGS. The V and J ends lost 6 bases and 0 bases respectively, with 32 bases between them. CDR3 length: 21 residues. This CDR3 reads CALGPSYGSAGGLPYTDKLIF. The CDR3 DNA is TGTGCTCTTGGCCCTTCCTACGGGTCGGCTGGGGGACTCCCGTACACCGATAAACTCATCTTT.

This clone counts as medium-sized (0.01 to 0.1%). The genes are TRDV2 and TRDJ1; 10 positions match TRDD3. After removal of 0 bases from V and 2 bases from J, the junction contained 14 bases not matched to a gene. Per germline, CDR1 GEAIGNYY and CDR2 EKD. The CDR3 totals 19 residues. CDR3 DNA sequence: TGTGCCTGTGACACCCCGGCCGGCTGGGGGATAACCGGGACCGATAAACTCATCTTT. Its protein product is CACDTPAGWGITGTDKLIF.

The genes are TRDV1 and TRDJ1; 10 positions match TRDD3. After removal of 0 bases from V and 0 bases from J, the junction contained 13 bases not matched to a gene. From germline, CDR1 is TSWWSYY and CDR2 QGS. The CDR3 length is 20 residues. CDR3 nucleotides: TGTGCTCTTGGGGAACTAGAAGTCAACTGGGGGATCCGTTACACCGATAAACTCATCTTT. The encoded protein is CALGELEVNWGIRYTDKLIF.

This clone was counted between two and nine times. The chain combines TRDV1 with TRDJ1, with 9 bases lining up with TRDD3. CDR3 length: 17 residues. V lost 3 bases and J lost 4; bases outside the gene matches: 12. From germline, CDR1 is TSWWSYY and CDR2 QGS. The CDR3 region is CALGDYAVGDISDKLIF. The CDR3 region has the DNA TGTGCTCTTGGGGACTACGCGGTGGGGGATATTAGCGATAAACTCATCTTT.

The chain has TRDV1 and TRDJ1; 10 bases match TRDD3. The CDR3 extends over 20 amino acids. Per the germline V gene, CDR1 is TSWWSYY and CDR2 is QGS. The junction had 19 bases not matched to a gene; V was cut back by 5 bases and J by 1 base. CDR3 nucleotide sequence: TGTGCTCTTGGGAACCGATCAGGGAGTAGCTGGGGGATAGGCACCGATAAACTCATCTTT. This translates into CALGNRSGSSWGIGTDKLIF.

This clone was picked up a small number of times. The chain joins TRDV1 to TRDJ1, with 7 bases lining up with TRDD3. Germline V gene data show CDR1 as TSWWSYY and CDR2 as QGS. After removal of 0 bases from V and 0 bases from J, the junction contained 10 bases not matched to a gene. The CDR3 covers 18 residues. The CDR3 protein is CALGELAGGIMYTDKLIF. In nucleotides, the CDR3 is TGTGCTCTTGGGGAACTAGCTGGGGGGATTATGTACACCGATAAACTCATCTTT.

The rearrangement joins TRDV1 to TRDJ1; no clear D gene. V was shortened by 1 base and J by 4 bases, with 10 bases between the two germline ends. CDR1 is TSWWSYY, CDR2 QGS, per germline. The CDR3 length is 14 residues. The CDR3 sequence: CALGERGVLDKLIF. Here the CDR3 DNA reads TGTGCTCTTGGGGAACGAGGGGTGCTCGATAAACTCATCTTT.